What follows are 17 T cell receptor beta chains derived from one specimen sequenced in a study of blood T cell repertoires in COVID-19. Generated by immunoSEQ multiplex PCR, the TCRdb table keeps only in-frame clones and is missing some. Of about 66,000 clones listed, over 80% were seen once; the top ten hold 6% to 9.5%. The specimen was peripheral blood. The receptors originated from a human donor in a cohort sampled during active COVID-19.

This chain links TRBV7-2 with TRBJ2-5, with TRBD2 matching 8 bases. The CDR3 totals 14 residues. Germline trimming cut 4 bases from V and 4 bases from J; bases unmatched to any gene: 5. CDR1 is SGHTA, CDR2 FQGNSA, per germline. The CDR3 reads CASSSAGGGETQYF. As DNA, the CDR3 is TGTGCCAGCAGCTCCGCCGGGGGGGGAGAGACCCAGTACTTC.

This clone was detected only once. This chain connects TRBV4-3 to TRBJ1-4; D possibly corresponds to TRBD1 (5 bases). CDR3 length: 14 residues. Germline V gives CDR1 LGHNA, CDR2 YSLEER. V lost 4 bases and J 4 bases, leaving 10 bases between the germline ends. The DNA of the CDR3 is TGCGCCAGCAGCCGACAGCCTAATAATGAAAAACTGTTTTTT. It codes for CASSRQPNNEKLFF.

The rearrangement links TRBV6-2 or TRBV6-3 to TRBJ2-3; 15 bases agree with TRBD2. CDR1 MNHEY and CDR2 SVGEGT come from the germline V gene. The length of the CDR3 is 16 residues. The V gene end was trimmed by 6 bases and the J gene end by 3 bases; junction bases not matched to a gene: 4. The CDR3 DNA follows: TGTGCCAGCAGCGAAGGACTAGCGGGGGGGACAGATACGCAGTATTTT. Amino acids: CASSEGLAGGTDTQYF.

This chain connects TRBV5-1 to TRBJ2-7, with a weak D call TRBD2 (5 bases). Germline V gives CDR1 SGHRS, CDR2 YFSETQ. CDR3 length: 13 amino acids. Trimming shortened V by 3 bases and J by 12 bases, and 19 bases separated the two germline ends. The CDR3 DNA is TGCGCCAGCAGCTCGAGCTCAGACGTCGCGGGGTACTTC. It specifies CASSSSSDVAGYF. Supplemented by reference TRBV5-1 and TRBJ2-7, the full variable domain reads KAGVTQTPRYLIKTRGQQVTLSCSPISGHRSVSWYQQTPGQGLQFLFEYFSETQRNKGNFPGRFSGRQFSNSRSEMNVSTLELGDSALYLCASSSSSDVAGYFGPGTRLTVT.

V gene TRBV5-8 combines with J gene TRBJ1-1; D gene ambiguous. Trimming took off 0 bases at V and 5 bases at J, with 11 bases between the two ends. This CDR3 comprises 14 residues. Germline loops: CDR1 SGHTS, CDR2 YDEGEE. Written as DNA, the CDR3 is TGTGCCAGCAGCTTGGGACGTCTGAGGACTGAAGCTTTCTTT. Translating gives CASSLGRLRTEAFF.

The V and J genes are TRBV18 and TRBJ2-3; D remains ambiguous. The germline CDR1 and CDR2 sequences are KGHSH and LQKENI. Between the trimmed V and J ends, which lost 3 bases and 6 bases, there was a span of 7 bases. This CDR3 has 12 residues. CDR3 nucleotide sequence: TGTGCCAGCTCACCCAACGGGGATACGCAGTATTTT. It specifies CASSPNGDTQYF.

The V and J genes are TRBV6-5 and TRBJ2-7, with D perhaps matching TRBD2 (6 bases). This CDR3 comprises 14 residues. Per the germline V gene, CDR1 is MNHEY and CDR2 is SVGAGI. The V end was cut by 5 bases, the J end by 1 base, with 12 bases between. Here the CDR3 reads CASSRSGGSYEQYF. CDR3 bases: TGTGCCAGCAGTCGGTCCGGGGGATCCTACGAGCAGTACTTC.

The chain uses TRBV30 and TRBJ2-5; 12 nucleotides agree with TRBD2. V dropped 1 base and J dropped 4; count of bases not matched to a gene: 4. The CDR3 spans 15 residues. Germline assignment: CDR1 GTSNPN and CDR2 SVGIG (reference sequence). The CDR3 DNA reads TGTGCCTGGAGTGACGCGGGACTAGCGGGAGAGACCCAGTACTTC. This gives the protein CAWSDAGLAGETQYF.

This clone was recorded a few times. The chain employs TRBV9 and TRBJ2-5; TRBD1 aligns across 10 bases. The ends lost 2 bases at V and 5 bases at J; junction bases unmatched: 3. CDR3 length equals 14 residues. The germline V gene encodes CDR1 SGDLS and CDR2 YYNGEE. The CDR3 here is CASSVAGQGETQYF. CDR3 bases: TGTGCCAGCAGCGTTGCGGGACAGGGGGAGACCCAGTACTTC.

The chain joins TRBV19 to TRBJ1-2, with no clear D. V gave up 7 bases and J gave up 4 bases, with 10 bases separating them. The CDR3 length is 12 residues. Germline CDR1 and CDR2: LNHDA and SQIVND (reference sequence). The DNA of the CDR3 is TGTGCCAGTAAAGGCGGCGGCTATGGCTACACCTTC. Translated: CASKGGGYGYTF.

CDR3 sequence: CASSVWEGNTIYF. CDR3 DNA: TGTGCCAGCAGTGTTTGGGAGGGAAACACCATATATTTT. This chain joins TRBV2 and TRBJ1-3; D remains unclear. V lost 4 bases, J lost 4 bases, and 8 bases lay in between. The CDR3 sequence is 13 residues long. Germline loops: CDR1 SNHLY, CDR2 FYNNEI.

The V gene is TRBV5-6, the J gene TRBJ2-1; a possible D gene is TRBD1 (5 bases). V shed 2 bases and J shed 3 bases, with 18 bases lying between them. Per germline, CDR1 SGHDT and CDR2 YYEEEE. This CDR3 has 17 residues. The CDR3, as DNA: TGTGCCAGCAGCTTTGCTAGGGGTCCCACCTTCTACAATGAGCAGTTCTTC. Its protein product is CASSFARGPTFYNEQFF.

V usage is TRBV3-1 (or the pseudogene TRBV3-2) and J usage is TRBJ2-5; D is possibly TRBD2 (6 bases). The CDR3 totals 14 residues. Germline assignment: CDR1 LGHDT and CDR2 YNNKEL (reference sequence). V was pared by 1 base and J by 1 base, with 7 bases between. CDR3 sequence: CASSQATSQETQYF. The CDR3 DNA reads as TGTGCCAGCAGCCAAGCGACTAGCCAAGAGACCCAGTACTTC.

CDR3 sequence: CASSIGGPSSYEQYF. The CDR3 DNA follows: TGTGCCAGTAGTATTGGCGGGCCCAGCTCCTACGAGCAGTACTTC. The rearrangement uses TRBV19 and TRBJ2-7; tentative D call: TRBD2 (5 bases). This CDR3 spans 15 amino acids. Germline V gives CDR1 LNHDA, CDR2 SQIVND (reference sequence). The V end was cut by 3 bases, the J end by 0 bases, with 12 bases between.

The chain is built from TRBV5-1 and TRBJ2-7, with D tentatively TRBD2 (5 bases). The V gene's germline CDR1 is SGHRS and CDR2 YFSETQ. Trimming cost V 0 bases and J 5 bases, with 12 bases left between them. This CDR3 comprises 14 residues. DNA for the CDR3: TGCGCCAGCAGCTTGGTTTCGGGGATTCACGAGCAGTACTTC. Translation gives CASSLVSGIHEQYF.

The V gene is TRBV29-1, the J gene TRBJ2-1; D not certain. Germline V gene sequence: CDR1 SQVTM, CDR2 ANQGSEA. This CDR3 region has 11 residues. V was pared by 2 bases and J by 4 bases, with 3 bases between. This chain's CDR3 is CSVEPYNEQFF. DNA for the CDR3: TGCAGCGTTGAACCGTACAATGAGCAGTTCTTC.

V gene TRBV7-6 combines with J gene TRBJ2-3; 12 bases match TRBD2. CDR1 is SGHVS and CDR2 is FNYEAQ in the germline V gene. There are 16 residues in the CDR3. V lost 1 base, J lost 7 bases, and 6 bases stayed unmatched. CDR3 bases: TGTGCCAGCAGCTTAGGTCTAGCGGGGGGGCCCCATACGCAGTATTTT. This codes for CASSLGLAGGPHTQYF.